The 31 T cell receptor beta chains below come from one sample, sequenced in a study of CD8+ T cells in alopecia areata. A panel of CD4, CD8alpha, NKG2D, NKG2ACE and other markers served to sort pooled cutaneous lymph node cells. As the sequencing template, cDNA was produced by extracting RNA and reverse transcribing it. Some clones are missing from TCRdb's copy, which holds only in-frame ones; the method was immunoSEQ multiplex PCR. The sample has more than 250,000 clones, none seen only once. Material: CD4+ T cells sorted from a lymph node. These receptors came from a C3H/HeJ mouse with alopecia areata. The strain is characterized by the MHC haplotype H2-k.

This clone was seen more than once but under ten times. The genes and germline here are from mouse. The read terminates 4 residues ahead of where the CDR3 ends, so the germline J gene completes it. This chain joins TRBV13-1 and TRBJ2-1; D is uncertain. CDR1 is NSHNY, CDR2 SYGAGN, per germline. Trimming removed 6 bases from V and 2 bases from J, with 9 bases in between. This CDR3 comprises 13 residues. The CDR3 spells CASTKMDYAEQFF. CDR3 DNA, as far as it was read: TGTGCCAGCACCAAGATGGACTATGCT.

A remark on this clone: Any gene name here is a mouse gene name. The read terminates 4 residues ahead of where the CDR3 ends, so the germline J gene completes it. Other DNA sequences in this sample translate to the same CDR3. V gene TRBV5 combines with J gene TRBJ2-3; tentatively, D is TRBD2 (6 bases). V was cut by 1 base and J by 1 base, with 6 bases left in between. This CDR3 contains 14 residues. The V gene's germline CDR1 is LGHNA and CDR2 YNLKQL (reference sequence). Incomplete CDR3 DNA: TGTGCCAGCAGCCAAGGACTGGGTGCAGAA. It yields the protein CASSQGLGAE. The CDR3 in full is CASSQGLGAETLYF.

As concerns this clone: These gene names are mouse names. The read is 4 residues too short to cover the CDR3 end, so that end is filled in from the germline J gene. Other DNA sequences in this specimen translate into the identical CDR3. V usage is TRBV19 and J usage is TRBJ2-3, with D maybe TRBD1 (7 bases). Per the germline V gene, CDR1 is FNHDT and CDR2 is SITEND (reference sequence). The CDR3 length is 15 residues. V dropped 0 bases and J dropped 3 bases, with 11 bases sitting between them. The CDR3 region is CASSIEGARAETLYF. The covered CDR3 bases are TGTGCCAGCAGTATAGAGGGGGCTCGGGCAGAA.

A word on this clone: The gene symbols are mouse symbols. The CDR3 end lies 4 residues beyond the end of the read and is filled in from the germline J gene. The rearrangement uses TRBV13-2 and TRBJ2-1; TRBD2 agrees at 9 bases. Trimming at V came to 0 bases and at J to 3 bases, leaving 4 bases not matched to a gene. Germline CDR1 reads NNHNN; CDR2 reads SYGAGS (reference sequence). The CDR3 extends over 16 amino acids. CDR3 residues: CASGDAVTGGYAEQFF. CDR3 DNA (partial): TGTGCCAGCGGTGATGCGGTGACTGGGGGCTATGCT.

This clone was counted between two and nine times. The gene symbols are mouse symbols. The observed sequence ends 4 residues before the CDR3 terminus, with the missing tail filled in from the germline J gene. Other nucleotide sequences in the sample specify the same CDR3. V usage is TRBV29 and J usage is TRBJ1-2; D might be TRBD1 (5 bases). Germline assignment: CDR1 MSHET and CDR2 SYDVDS. CDR3 length: 15 amino acids. V lost 0 bases and J lost 0, with 8 bases in between. This CDR3 reads CASSLSGGANSDYTF. The covered CDR3 bases are TGTGCTAGCAGTTTATCGGGGGGTGCAAACTCC.

This clone showed up just a few times. Gene names and germline match the mouse. The observed sequence ends 4 residues before the CDR3 terminus, with the missing tail filled in from the germline J gene. At the DNA level, this CDR3 is encoded by other sequences in the same sample as well. This chain connects TRBV31 to TRBJ1-1, with D perhaps TRBD1 (6 bases). The germline V gene encodes CDR1 GKSSPN and CDR2 SITVG. CDR3 length: 12 amino acids. The CDR3 region is CAWSLGGTEVFF. CDR3 bases read: TGTGCCTGGAGTCTAGGGGGTACA.

In regard to this clone: The listed genes are named as in mouse. The read stops 4 residues short of the end of the CDR3; the missing end is completed from the germline J gene. The chain joins TRBV19 to TRBJ2-1; TRBD2 is a possible D gene (7 bases). Germline assignment: CDR1 FNHDT and CDR2 SITEND (reference sequence). The length of the CDR3 is 14 residues. This chain's CDR3 is CASTLGGRRAEQFF. CDR3 DNA (partial): TGTGCCAGCACCCTTGGGGGGCGCCGGGCT.

This clone occurred a few times. Mouse gene names and germline throughout. The CDR3 goes on 3 residues after the read ends, and that part is filled in from the germline J gene. Other DNA sequences of this sample code for an identical CDR3. The gene calls are TRBV19 and TRBJ1-6, with no clear D. TRBJ1-6 is designated an ORF whose function remains uncertain. Trimming pared 1 base from V and 1 base from J, leaving 6 bases between. Germline CDR1 FNHDT, CDR2 SITEND (reference sequence). The CDR3 contains 15 residues. The covered CDR3 bases are TGTGCCAGCAGTATAAGAGGGTCCTATAATTCGCCC. Protein sequence: CASSIRGSYNSP. The whole CDR3 reads CASSIRGSYNSPLYF.

In its sample, this clone was seen a few times. The gene symbols are mouse symbols. The missing CDR3 end, 4 residues past where the read stops, is filled in from the germline J gene. The chain employs TRBV5 and TRBJ2-7, with 12 bases lining up with TRBD2. The germline V gene encodes CDR1 LGHNA and CDR2 YNLKQL (reference sequence). V lost 3 bases and J lost 3; bases outside the gene matches: 6. The CDR3 is 16 residues long. The CDR3 protein is CASSHLPGLGGYEQYF. The covered CDR3 bases are TGTGCCAGCAGCCACCTCCCGGGACTGGGGGGCTAT.

Notes on this clone: Germline and genes here are mouse. The sequence runs out 4 residues before the end of the CDR3; the remainder is reconstructed from the germline J gene. The J gene is TRBJ2-5, the V gene TRBV4; D may be TRBD2 (6 bases). This CDR3 has 14 residues. Germline CDR1 reads LGHDT; CDR2 reads YNNKQL (reference sequence). Trimming pared 5 bases from V and 3 bases from J, leaving 12 bases between. CDR3 DNA, as far as it was read: TGTGCCAGCAGCGCCCTCGGGGGGCAAGAC. Translation: CASSALGGQD. The entire CDR3 reads CASSALGGQDTQYF.

This clone was observed a few times. Each gene name is a mouse one. The read comes to an end 4 residues before the CDR3 does, leaving the germline J gene to fill in the end. The chain is built from TRBV13-1 and TRBJ2-1, with D perhaps TRBD1 (6 bases). Trimming shortened V by 5 bases and J by 3 bases, and 18 bases separated the two germline ends. The CDR3 spans 16 residues. CDR1 and CDR2 (germline): NSHNY, SYGAGN. The part of the CDR3 DNA that was read is TGTGCCAGCAGCCTCACCCACAGGGCTCTCTATGCT. It encodes CASSLTHRALYA. The CDR3 as a whole reads CASSLTHRALYAEQFF.

As to this clone: The gene names here belong to mouse. Read coverage stops 4 residues before the CDR3 terminus; the germline J gene supplies the remainder. J is TRBJ2-4 and V is TRBV19; tentative D call: TRBD2 (8 bases). V lost 7 bases and J 2 bases, leaving 11 bases between the germline ends. The CDR3 consists of 13 residues. Germline CDR1 reads FNHDT; CDR2 reads SITEND (reference sequence). The CDR3 sequence is CASQGGAQNTLYF. CDR3 bases read: TGTGCCAGCCAGGGGGGGGCTCAAAAC.

Points on this clone: Here the gene names and germline are mouse. The CDR3 goes on 4 residues after the read ends, and that part is filled in from the germline J gene. The chain couples TRBV13-3 to TRBJ2-2; the match to TRBD1 covers 10 bases. Trimming at V came to 1 base and at J to 4 bases, leaving 4 bases not matched to a gene. Germline-derived CDR1 and CDR2 are NNHDY and SYVADS. CDR3 length: 16 residues. The CDR3 bases that were read are TGTGCCAGCAGTGATTTGGGGGACAGGGGCACCGGG. It is translated as CASSDLGDRGTG. The full CDR3 reads CASSDLGDRGTGQLYF.

In this sample, this clone turned up a few times. The genes are named according to mouse. Coverage ceases 4 residues before the CDR3 finishes, and the germline J gene fills in the end. The chain joins TRBV31 to TRBJ2-7; maybe TRBD2 (6 bases). Germline V gives CDR1 GKSSPN, CDR2 SITVG. V was trimmed by 0 bases and J by 3 bases, leaving 9 bases between them. This CDR3 is 13 amino acids long. The CDR3 sequence: CAWSLPGVYEQYF. CDR3 bases read: TGTGCCTGGAGTCTACCTGGGGTCTAT. The full variable domain, with the rest looked up from reference TRBV31 and TRBJ2-7, is AQTIHQWPVAEIKAVGSPLSLGCTIKGKSSPNLYWYWQATGGTLQQLFYSITVGQVESVVQLNLSASRPKDDQFILSTEKLLLSHSGFYLCAWSLPGVYEQYFGPGTRLTVL.

Comment on this clone: Since a much larger clone is just one base distant, this may be a read error. Genes and germline are mouse. This sample includes further DNA sequences coding for the same CDR3. The DNA read from the CDR3 is TGTGCCAGCAGTGATAGGGACCAAGAC. Encoded protein: CASSDRDQD. The CDR3 as a whole reads CASSDRDQDTQYF. The rearrangement uses TRBV13-1 and TRBJ2-5; the D is unclear. The read is 4 residues too short to cover the CDR3 end, so that end is filled in from the germline J gene. Germline-derived CDR1 and CDR2 are NSHNY and SYGAGN. The CDR3 runs to 13 residues. Trimming took 1 base from V and 1 from J, leaving 4 bases between them.

This clone was seen a handful of times. Gene names are mouse gene names. The read gets to within 4 residues of the CDR3 end, and the germline J gene fills in the rest. This sample includes further DNA sequences coding for the same CDR3. V usage is TRBV19 and J usage is TRBJ2-7; 10 bases line up with TRBD2. The V gene's germline CDR1 is FNHDT and CDR2 SITEND (reference sequence). The trim removed 2 bases at V and 3 bases at J, leaving 2 bases unmatched. The CDR3 is 14 residues long. CDR3: CASSIRDWGYEQYF. CDR3 bases read: TGTGCCAGCAGTATTCGGGACTGGGGCTAT.

A note on this clone: Each gene name is a mouse one. The read ends 4 residues shy of where the CDR3 ends; the end is completed using the germline J gene. The chain has TRBV13-1 and TRBJ2-3; 8 nucleotides match TRBD1. Per the germline V gene, CDR1 is NSHNY and CDR2 is SYGAGN. The CDR3 covers 12 residues. The CDR3 bases that were read are TGTGCCAGCAGAGGGACAGGAGAA. Its translation: CASRGTGE. The entire CDR3 reads CASRGTGETLYF.

For this clone: Gene names denote mouse genes. The read gets to within 4 residues of the CDR3 end, and the germline J gene fills in the rest. The chain uses TRBV1 and TRBJ1-2; maybe TRBD1 (6 bases). There are 14 residues in the CDR3. Per the germline V gene, CDR1 is NSQYPW and CDR2 is LRSPGD (reference sequence). The V end lost 0 bases, the J end lost 3 bases, and 8 bases lay between the germline ends. This chain's CDR3 is CTCSADTGYSDYTF. The sequenced part of the CDR3 DNA is TGCACCTGCAGTGCAGATACAGGGTACTCC.

In regard to this clone: Mouse gene names apply. The CDR3 end is not reached by the read, which stops 4 residues before it; the germline J gene fills it in. This specimen includes other DNA sequences encoding the same CDR3. V gene TRBV19 combines with J gene TRBJ2-7; 9 nucleotides agree with TRBD2. The CDR3 sequence is 13 residues long. The germline gives CDR1 FNHDT, CDR2 SITEND (reference sequence). The chain's CDR3 is CASSIWGGYEQYF. The part of the CDR3 DNA that was read is TGTGCCAGCAGTATCTGGGGGGGGTAT.

On this clone: Mouse names are used for the genes. The read terminates 4 residues ahead of where the CDR3 ends, so the germline J gene completes it. Other DNA sequences in the same sample also yield this CDR3. The gene calls are TRBV13-1 and TRBJ2-5, with D unclear. CDR3 length: 13 amino acids. Germline CDR1 and CDR2: NSHNY and SYGAGN. V shed 5 bases and J shed 2 bases, with 9 bases lying between them. The CDR3: CASRRQAQDTQYF. CDR3 DNA, as far as it was read: TGTGCCAGCAGGAGACAAGCCCAAGAC.

Comment on this clone: Mouse gene names apply. The CDR3 end lies 4 residues beyond the end of the read and is filled in from the germline J gene. The sample holds other DNA sequences that translate to the same CDR3. V gene TRBV31 combines with J gene TRBJ1-1; the D gene is possibly TRBD1 (5 bases). Germline lookup yields CDR1 GKSSPN and CDR2 SITVG. V was cut by 1 base and J by 0 bases, with 6 bases left in between. This CDR3 has 13 residues. The part of the CDR3 DNA that was read is TGTGCCTGGAGTCGGGGGGAGAACACA. Amino acid sequence: CAWSRGENT. The full CDR3 is CAWSRGENTEVFF.

This clone was observed many times. Germline and genes: mouse. From the germline J gene comes the end of the CDR3, since the read stops 4 residues before it. The chain employs TRBV16 and TRBJ1-2; 9 positions agree with TRBD1. Germline CDR1 SGHSA, CDR2 FRNQAP. Trimming cost V 5 bases and J 1 base; bases outside gene matches: 8. This CDR3 has 16 amino acids. The CDR3 DNA, read in part, is TGTGCAAGCAGCCCCCGCCGGGACAGGGAAAACTCC. Protein product: CASSPRRDRENS. The full-length CDR3 reads as CASSPRRDRENSDYTF. The complete variable domain, with remaining parts taken from reference TRBV16 and TRBJ1-2, reads NAGVIQTPRHKVTGKGQEATLWCEPISGHSAVFWYRQTIVQGLEFLTYFRNQAPIDDSGMPKERFSAQMPNQSHSTLKIQSTQPQDSAVYLCASSPRRDRENSDYTFGSGTRLLVI.

This clone was recorded a few times. Germline and genes: mouse. CDR3 loop: CTCSADPGGNQDTQYF. The part of the CDR3 DNA that was read is TGCACCTGCAGTGCAGATCCTGGGGGTAACCAAGAC. This sequence joins TRBV1 and TRBJ2-5, with 7 bases fitting TRBD2. The observed sequence ends 4 residues before the CDR3 terminus, with the missing tail filled in from the germline J gene. Germline V lookup: CDR1 NSQYPW, CDR2 LRSPGD (reference sequence). The CDR3 spans 16 residues. Losses at the gene ends were 0 bases for V and 0 bases for J; bases not matched to a gene: 3.

Only a few counts were recorded for this clone. Gene names are mouse gene names. The read halts 4 residues ahead of the CDR3 end, with the missing end drawn from the germline J gene. The chain recombines TRBV1 with TRBJ2-7; 9 bases are a match to TRBD1. This CDR3 spans 14 amino acids. The V gene's germline CDR1 is NSQYPW and CDR2 LRSPGD (reference sequence). The sequenced CDR3 bases are TGCACCTGCAGTGATCGACAGGGGGGATAT. This sequence encodes CTCSDRQGGY. The whole CDR3 protein is CTCSDRQGGYEQYF. The whole variable domain, remainder taken from reference TRBV1 and TRBJ2-7, is VTLLEQNPRWRLVPRGQAVNLRCILKNSQYPWMSWYQQDLQKQLQWLFTLRSPGDKEVKSLPGADYLATRVTDTELRLQVANMSQGRTLYCTCSDRQGGYEQYFGPGTRLTVL.

A word on this clone: The listed genes are named as in mouse. Read data end 4 residues before the CDR3 end; the end is taken from the germline J gene. The chain links TRBV13-1 to TRBJ1-2; D is uncertain. Germline V gene lookup returns CDR1 NSHNY and CDR2 SYGAGN. The V gene lost 0 bases and the J gene lost 0 bases, with 9 bases spanning the gap. There are 15 residues in the CDR3. Here the CDR3 reads CASSDAQSANSDYTF. CDR3 DNA (partial): TGTGCCAGCAGTGATGCACAGTCTGCAAACTCC.

For this clone: The gene names given are mouse names. Partial CDR3 DNA: TGTGCCAGCAGCCAAGATCCAGACTCAAACACA. It codes for CASSQDPDSNT. In full, the CDR3 reads CASSQDPDSNTEVFF. The rearrangement links TRBV5 to TRBJ1-1, with unresolved D. The CDR3 is cut off 4 residues early in the read; its end comes from the germline J gene. Per the germline V gene, CDR1 is LGHNA and CDR2 is YNLKQL (reference sequence). V lost 0 bases and J 0 bases, leaving 8 bases between the germline ends. The CDR3 extends over 15 amino acids.

This clone was found a few times. Gene names and germline refer to mouse. The read ends 4 residues shy of where the CDR3 ends; the end is completed using the germline J gene. V and J are TRBV5 and TRBJ1-1, with D maybe TRBD1 (5 bases). Germline-derived CDR1 and CDR2 are LGHNA and YNLKQL (reference sequence). This CDR3 is built from 14 residues. The CDR3 bases that were read are TGTGCCAGCAGCCAAGATTCTGGGGGGGGA. Encoded protein: CASSQDSGGG. The entire CDR3 sequence reads CASSQDSGGGEVFF.

As concerns this clone: Each gene name is a mouse one. The read halts 4 residues ahead of the CDR3 end, with the missing end drawn from the germline J gene. The rearrangement uses TRBV19 and TRBJ2-7; TRBD1 agrees at 12 bases. This CDR3 is built from 15 residues. Per the germline V gene, CDR1 is FNHDT and CDR2 is SITEND (reference sequence). CDR3 sequence: CASSGDRGRLYEQYF. CDR3 bases read: TGTGCCAGCAGTGGGGACAGGGGGCGTCTTTAT.

Of note for this clone: Each gene name is a mouse one. Sequencing ends 4 residues short of the CDR3 end; the germline J gene provides the rest. The chain is built from TRBV31 and TRBJ2-5; D perhaps matches TRBD2 (6 bases). The CDR3 runs to 14 residues. Germline V CDR1 and CDR2: GKSSPN, SITVG. The CDR3 DNA, read in part, is TGTGCCTGGAGTCTACGGGGGGAGGGAGAC. It is translated as CAWSLRGEGD. The full-length CDR3 reads as CAWSLRGEGDTQYF.

This clone has just a few counts. The gene symbols are mouse symbols. Read sequence stops 4 residues before the CDR3 end, and the germline J gene provides the missing end. The identical CDR3 is also encoded by other nucleotide sequences in the sample. The rearrangement joins TRBV1 to TRBJ2-3; maybe TRBD2 (5 bases). Trimming removed 1 base at V and 0 bases at J, with 8 bases between. Germline assignment: CDR1 NSQYPW and CDR2 LRSPGD (reference sequence). CDR3 size: 15 residues. The CDR3 bases that were read are TGCACCTGCAGTGCAGTGGGGTCTAGTGCAGAA. It translates to CTCSAVGSSAE. The complete CDR3 reads CTCSAVGSSAETLYF.

With regard to this clone: Here the gene names and germline are mouse. The read ends 4 residues shy of where the CDR3 ends; the end is completed using the germline J gene. This chain links TRBV17 with TRBJ1-1, with D possibly TRBD1 on 6 matching bases. The germline CDR1 and CDR2 sequences are MNHDT and YYDKIL. The CDR3 runs 14 residues. The ends were cut back, 1 base at V and 4 bases at J, with 10 bases in the middle. The CDR3 spells CASSRVQGSTEVFF. The part of the CDR3 DNA that was read is TGTGCTAGCAGTAGAGTCCAGGGGAGCACA.